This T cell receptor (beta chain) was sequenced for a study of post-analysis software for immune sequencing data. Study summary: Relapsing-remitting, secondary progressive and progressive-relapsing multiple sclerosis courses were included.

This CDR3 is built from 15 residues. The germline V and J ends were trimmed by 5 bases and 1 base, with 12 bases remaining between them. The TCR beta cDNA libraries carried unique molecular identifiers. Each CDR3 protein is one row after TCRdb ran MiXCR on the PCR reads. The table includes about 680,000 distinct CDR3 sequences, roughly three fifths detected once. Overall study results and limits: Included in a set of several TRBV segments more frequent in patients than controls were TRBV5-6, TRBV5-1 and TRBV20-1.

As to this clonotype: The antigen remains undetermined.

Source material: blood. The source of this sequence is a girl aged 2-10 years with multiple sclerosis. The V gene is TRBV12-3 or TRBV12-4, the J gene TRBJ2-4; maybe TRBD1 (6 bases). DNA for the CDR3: TGTGCCAGCAGTCCCCAGGGGAAGGCCAAAAACATTCAGTACTTC. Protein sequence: CASSPQGKAKNIQYF.